This is a list of T cell receptor beta chains from one sample in a study of T cells after yellow fever vaccination. TCRdb used MiXCR to reprocess the 5' RACE reads, holding one entry per CDR3 protein. The sample consists of under 700,000 distinct CDR3 sequences, roughly 17% of them appearing once. The input for sequencing was PBMCs, taken around 5 days after the first yellow fever vaccination. These receptors came from a man between 18 and 35 years old who received the YFV17D yellow fever vaccine. Both conserved end residues are part of each CDR3. The order of the fields is J gene, D gene, V gene, CDR3 protein. D genes are given only for firm matches.

>TRBJ2-7|NA|TRBV12-3/TRBV12-4
CASSSGVFSYEQYF
>TRBJ1-3|NA|TRBV4-3
CASSQALDMTGNTIYF
>TRBJ2-7|TRBD1|TRBV5-1
CASTGGTGIPYEQYF
>TRBJ2-7|TRBD1|TRBV29-1
CSVEDSRTGGNYEQYF
>TRBJ1-2|NA|TRBV7-2
CASSPETNYGYTF
>TRBJ2-1|NA|TRBV5-4
CASSYRRFTHYNEQFF
>TRBJ2-3|TRBD2|TRBV2
CASSEPSGDPLPPTDTQYF
>TRBJ2-7|NA|TRBV6-1
CASRRGQDFSYEQYF
>TRBJ1-2|NA|TRBV6-1
CASSPTGRVNYGYTF
>TRBJ2-1|NA|TRBV19
CASRLSGPRGNEQFF